This TCR beta chain originates from a study of blood T cell repertoires in COVID-19. Study-level information: Sites in the United States, Italy and Spain provided acute and convalescent COVID-19 samples. Sample material is recorded as cDNA or gDNA derived from T cells, B-cell-depleted T cells, or PBMCs.

Original processing notes: Amplification from reference gene primers served as the basis for estimated nucleated cell counts. The method was immunoSEQ multiplex PCR; TCRdb's version includes in-frame clones alone and lacks a portion of them. The V and J calls and clone size are taken from that table; D and trimming were inferred from the DNA. This sample has fewer than 350,000 clones; 70% to 90% occur once, and the top ten carry approximately 7.8%. The germline gives CDR1 SNHLY, CDR2 FYNNEI. This CDR3 spans 17 amino acids. The germline V and J ends were trimmed by 3 bases and 3 bases, with 17 bases remaining between them.

The source material was peripheral blood. The V gene is TRBV2, the J gene TRBJ1-4; maybe TRBD1 (5 bases). This sequence originates from a woman aged 50 to 60 who had recovered from COVID-19. In nucleotides, the CDR3 is TGTGCCAGCAGTGAGGGGCGTATGGGGCGGTCTAATGAAAAACTGTTTTTT. It specifies CASSEGRMGRSNEKLFF.